These 9 T cell receptor beta chains came from one sample sequenced in a study of early T cells in non-severe SARS-CoV-2 infection (dated by TCRdb to the early 2020s). Libraries came from 5' RACE. The sequencer was a NextSeq 500. Starting from the raw public reads, TCRdb applied fastp trimming at Q25, assembled clones with MiXCR and retained in-frame beta chains. Each CDR3 protein gets just one entry, which takes the most common genes and DNA from the rows behind it. A total of 25,000 to 30,000 distinct CDR3 sequences appear in this sample, around 5% of them only once. Clones ranked in the top ten supply roughly 2.7% of the sample. Sequences were obtained from whole blood. These receptors all stem from an adult who was a healthcare worker with PCR-confirmed SARS-CoV-2 infection or an uninfected control (not recorded which).

CDR3 amino acids: CSARVGTRRYSEQFF. The CDR3 DNA is TGCAGTGCTAGAGTGGGGACTAGAAGGTATAGTGAGCAGTTCTTC. The chain uses TRBV20-1 and TRBJ2-1; 8 bases match TRBD2. The CDR3 is 15 amino acids. Trimming cost V 1 base and J 9 bases; bases outside gene matches: 11. CDR1 is DFQATT and CDR2 is SNEGSKA in the germline V gene (reference sequence).

In this sample, this clonotype turned up many times. This chain joins TRBV10-3 and TRBJ1-1; 8 bases fit TRBD1. The germline gives CDR1 ENHRY, CDR2 SYGVKD. Germline trimming cut 5 bases from V and 5 bases from J; bases unmatched to any gene: 4. This CDR3 is built from 13 residues. This chain's CDR3 is CAISTGGRTEAFF. Written as DNA, the CDR3 is TGTGCCATCAGTACAGGGGGACGAACTGAAGCTTTCTTT.

This clonotype was detected many times. The rearrangement links TRBV6-2 or TRBV6-3 to TRBJ1-5; no definite D call. The germline V and J ends were trimmed by 3 bases and 1 base, with 10 bases remaining between them. The CDR3 covers 15 residues. Germline V gene sequence: CDR1 MNHEY, CDR2 SVGEGT. The CDR3 loop is CASSYSTLSNQPQHF. CDR3 sequence (DNA): TGTGCCAGCAGTTATAGTACACTGAGCAATCAGCCCCAGCATTTT.

The CDR3 DNA reads as TGTGCTAGTGGTCCAGGCGACGTGACAGGTGAAGTAGGCGAGCAGTACTTC. Residues: CASGPGDVTGEVGEQYF. The chain joins TRBV12-5 to TRBJ2-7, with D possibly being TRBD1 (6 bases). Between the trimmed V and J ends, which lost 5 bases and 6 bases, there was a span of 26 bases. Germline V gene data show CDR1 as LGHNT and CDR2 as FRNRAP. The CDR3 is 17 residues long.

This clonotype was found a few times. The V gene is TRBV11-2, the J gene TRBJ1-1; 7 nucleotides line up with TRBD1. Trimming took 5 bases from V and 1 from J; bases not matched to a gene: 16. Germline V gives CDR1 SGHAT, CDR2 FQNNGV. This CDR3 region has 18 residues. In nucleotides, the CDR3 is TGTGCCAGCAGCAGCCAAGGGACAGCGAGGGGTTGGAACACTGAAGCTTTCTTT. This sequence encodes CASSSQGTARGWNTEAFF. The full variable domain, in which reference TRBV11-2 and TRBJ1-1 provide the parts outside the CDR3, is EAGVAQSPRYKIIEKRQSVAFWCNPISGHATLYWYQQILGQGPKLLIQFQNNGVVDDSQLPKDRFSAERLKGVDSTLKIQPAKLEDSAVYLCASSSQGTARGWNTEAFFGQGTRLTVV.

There are many counts of this clonotype. The chain uses TRBV20-1 and TRBJ2-1; the match to TRBD2 covers 10 bases. V lost 5 bases to trimming and J lost 0 bases; unmatched junction nucleotides: 1. The length of the CDR3 is 14 residues. From germline, CDR1 is DFQATT and CDR2 SNEGSKA (reference sequence). The CDR3 loop reads CSARTSGSYNEQFF. The CDR3 DNA is TGCAGTGCTCGGACTAGCGGCTCCTACAATGAGCAGTTCTTC.

This clonotype was found many times. V and J are TRBV20-1 and TRBJ1-2; D is undetermined. Trimming pared 0 bases from V and 6 bases from J, leaving 14 bases between. Germline loops: CDR1 DFQATT, CDR2 SNEGSKA (reference sequence). This CDR3 has 14 residues. CDR3 nucleotides: TGCAGTGCTAGAGATCGTCAGAGACTCGATGGCTACACCTTC. It is translated as CSARDRQRLDGYTF.

The CDR3 DNA reads as TGTGCCAGCTCACCCCCCGGACTAGCGGGAGTTAGGGGCTACGAGCAGTACTTC. Its protein product is CASSPPGLAGVRGYEQYF. The V call is TRBV18, the J call TRBJ2-7; 13 bases match TRBD2. This CDR3 comprises 18 residues. In germline, CDR1 is KGHSH, CDR2 LQKENI. V lost 3 bases and J lost 3; bases outside the gene matches: 11.

This clonotype was recorded many times. The rearrangement links TRBV7-9 to TRBJ1-1; D not certain. V lost 5 bases and J 1 base, leaving 8 bases between the germline ends. Germline loops: CDR1 SEHNR, CDR2 FQNEAQ (reference sequence). This CDR3 comprises 13 residues. The CDR3 DNA follows: TGTGCCAGCAGCACGTCAGCGAACACTGAAGCTTTCTTT. This encodes CASSTSANTEAFF.